Below, one T cell receptor (beta chain) is given with its context. Via MiXCR, TCRdb re-called the RT-PCR reads, giving one row per CDR3 protein. The sample carries about 700,000 distinct CDR3 sequences, 14% recorded once. The CDR3 is made up of 15 amino acids. CDR1 MDHEN and CDR2 SYDVKM come from the germline V gene. Trimming took 4 bases from V and 5 from J, leaving 18 bases between them. Sequences were obtained from memory CD4+ T cells from blood. This TCR came from a female donor in good health, serving as a healthy control. J is TRBJ2-7 and V is TRBV28; unclear D gene. The CDR3 region has the DNA TGTGCCAGCAGTTCCCCGCCCCAGGCCACCCACGAGCAGTACTTC. It translates to CASSSPPQATHEQYF. Variable domain in full (rest from reference TRBV28 and TRBJ2-7): DVKVTQSSRYLVKRTGEKVFLECVQDMDHENMFWYRQDPGLGLRLIYFSYDVKMKEKGDIPEGYSVSREKKERFSLILESASTNQTSMYLCASSSPPQATHEQYFGPGTRLTVT.